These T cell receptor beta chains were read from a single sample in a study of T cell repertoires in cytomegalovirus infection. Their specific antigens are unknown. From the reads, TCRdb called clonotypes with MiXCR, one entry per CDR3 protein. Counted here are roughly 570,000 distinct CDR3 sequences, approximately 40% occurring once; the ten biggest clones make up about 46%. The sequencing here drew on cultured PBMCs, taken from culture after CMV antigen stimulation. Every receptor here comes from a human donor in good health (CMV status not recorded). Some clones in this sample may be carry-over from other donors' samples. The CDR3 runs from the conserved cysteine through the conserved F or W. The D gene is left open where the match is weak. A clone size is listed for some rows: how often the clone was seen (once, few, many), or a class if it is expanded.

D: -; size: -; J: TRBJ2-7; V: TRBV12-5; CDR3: CASCGGGNVRRGPYEQYF; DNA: TGTGCTAGTTGTGGGGGGGGCAATGTACGAAGGGGGCCCTACGAGCAGTACTTC
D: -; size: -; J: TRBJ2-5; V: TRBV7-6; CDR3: CATRGGRETQYF; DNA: TGTGCCACACGGGGCGGCAGAGAGACCCAGTACTTC
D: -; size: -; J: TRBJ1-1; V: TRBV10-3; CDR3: CAISVDGGEAFF; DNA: TGTGCCATCAGTGTGGACGGTGGGGAAGCTTTCTTT
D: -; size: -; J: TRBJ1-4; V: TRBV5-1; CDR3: CASSLAGAAEKLFF; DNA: TGCGCCAGCAGCTTGGCCGGGGCCGCTGAAAAACTGTTTTTT
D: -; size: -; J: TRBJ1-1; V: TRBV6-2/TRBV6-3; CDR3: CATIQGRQAFF; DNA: TGTGCCACCATCCAGGGCCGCCAAGCTTTCTTT
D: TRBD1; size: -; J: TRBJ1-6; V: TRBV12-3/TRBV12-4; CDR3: CASRTGLDSPLHF; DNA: TGTGCCAGCAGGACAGGGTTAGATTCACCCCTCCACTTT
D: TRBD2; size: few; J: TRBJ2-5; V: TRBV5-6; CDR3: CASAMGGDSFRAQYF; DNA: TGTGCCAGCGCGATGGGGGGGGACTCGTTTCGAGCCCAGTACTTC
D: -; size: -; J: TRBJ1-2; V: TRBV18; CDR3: CASSPPLIGAYGYTF; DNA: TGTGCCAGCTCACCACCGCTTATCGGCGCCTATGGCTACACCTTC
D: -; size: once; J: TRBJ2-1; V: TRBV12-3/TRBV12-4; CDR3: CASSFGLRKNNEQFF; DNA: TGTGCCAGCAGTTTTGGACTCCGCAAGAACAATGAGCAGTTCTTC
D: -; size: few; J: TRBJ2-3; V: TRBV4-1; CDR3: CASSQEVAPQYF; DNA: TGCGCCAGCAGCCAAGAAGTGGCCCCGCAGTATTTT
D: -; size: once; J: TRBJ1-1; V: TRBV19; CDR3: CASSWGRMNTEAFF; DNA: TGTGCCAGTAGTTGGGGGCGTATGAACACTGAAGCTTTCTTT
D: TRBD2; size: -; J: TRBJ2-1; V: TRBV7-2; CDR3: CASSLLTGGYNEQFF; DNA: TGTGCCAGCAGCTTATTAACGGGGGGTTACAATGAGCAGTTCTTC
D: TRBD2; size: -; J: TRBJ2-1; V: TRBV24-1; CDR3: CATSDWTSGGAYNEQFF; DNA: TGTGCCACCAGTGATTGGACTAGCGGGGGGGCCTACAATGAGCAGTTCTTC
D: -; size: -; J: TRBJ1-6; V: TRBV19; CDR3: CATRGTVNPNSPLHF; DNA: TGTGCCACCAGGGGCACGGTCAACCCGAATTCACCCCTCCACTTT
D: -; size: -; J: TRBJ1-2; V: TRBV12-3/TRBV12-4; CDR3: CASSLDPADYGYTF; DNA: TGTGCCAGCAGTTTAGACCCTGCCGACTATGGCTACACCTTC
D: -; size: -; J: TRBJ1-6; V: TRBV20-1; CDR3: CSALGHYNSPLHF; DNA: TGCAGTGCTCTTGGACATTATAATTCACCCCTCCACTTT
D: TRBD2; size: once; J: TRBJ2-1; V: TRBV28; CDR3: CASRHLMRGAVEQFF; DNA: TGTGCCAGCAGGCACCTAATGCGGGGGGCGGTTGAGCAGTTCTTC
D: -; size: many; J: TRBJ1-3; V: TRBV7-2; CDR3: CASRLGPHSGNTIYF; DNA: TGTGCCAGCAGGCTGGGACCGCACTCTGGAAACACCATATATTTT
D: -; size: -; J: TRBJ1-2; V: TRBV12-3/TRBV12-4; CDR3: CASRGDSNYGYTF; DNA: TGTGCCAGCCGGGGGGACTCTAACTATGGCTACACCTTC
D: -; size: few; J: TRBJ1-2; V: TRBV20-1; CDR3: CSAPRGLTRGYTF; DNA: TGCAGTGCTCCGAGGGGTCTTACCCGAGGCTACACCTTC
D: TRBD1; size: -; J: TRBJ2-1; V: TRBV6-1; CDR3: CASGGGNEQFF; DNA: TGTGCGTCAGGGGGTGGGAATGAGCAGTTCTTC
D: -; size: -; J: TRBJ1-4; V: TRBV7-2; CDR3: CASSLVGTGGTNEKLFF; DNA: TGTGCCAGCAGCTTAGTGGGGACGGGGGGAACTAATGAAAAACTGTTTTTT
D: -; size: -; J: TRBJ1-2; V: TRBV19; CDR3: CASIRRTRDYGYTF; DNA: TGTGCCAGCATACGGCGTACGCGGGACTATGGCTACACCTTC